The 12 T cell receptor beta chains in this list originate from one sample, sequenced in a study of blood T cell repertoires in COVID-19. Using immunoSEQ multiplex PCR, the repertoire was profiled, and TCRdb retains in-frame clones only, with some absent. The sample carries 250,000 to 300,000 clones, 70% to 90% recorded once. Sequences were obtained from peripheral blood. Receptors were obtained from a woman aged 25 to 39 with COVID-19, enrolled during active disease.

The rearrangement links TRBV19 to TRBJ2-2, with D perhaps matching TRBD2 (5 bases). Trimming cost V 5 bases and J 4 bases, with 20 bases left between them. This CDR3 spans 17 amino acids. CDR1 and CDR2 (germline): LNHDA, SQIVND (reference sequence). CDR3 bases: TGTGCCAGTAGTTTTTGGGGAGCTTCACCAAGCACCGGGGAGCTGTTTTTT. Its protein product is CASSFWGASPSTGELFF. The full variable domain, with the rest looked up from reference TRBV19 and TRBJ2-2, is DGGITQSPKYLFRKEGQNVTLSCEQNLNHDAMYWYRQDPGQGLRLIYYSQIVNDFQKGDIAEGYSVSREKKESFPLTVTSAQKNPTAFYLCASSFWGASPSTGELFFGEGSRLTVL.

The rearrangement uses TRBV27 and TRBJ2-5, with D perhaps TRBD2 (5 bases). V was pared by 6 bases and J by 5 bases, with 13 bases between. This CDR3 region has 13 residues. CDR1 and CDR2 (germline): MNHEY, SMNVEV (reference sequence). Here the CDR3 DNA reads TGTGCCAGCAGATACGGCGGCGGGGAGACCCAGTACTTC. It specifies CASRYGGGETQYF.

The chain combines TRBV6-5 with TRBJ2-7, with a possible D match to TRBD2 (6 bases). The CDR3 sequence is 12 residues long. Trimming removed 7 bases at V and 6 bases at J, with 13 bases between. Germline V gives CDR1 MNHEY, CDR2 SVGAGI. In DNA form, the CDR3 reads TGTGCCAGCATCGGGGGTGAAAGCGAGCAGTACTTC. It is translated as CASIGGESEQYF.

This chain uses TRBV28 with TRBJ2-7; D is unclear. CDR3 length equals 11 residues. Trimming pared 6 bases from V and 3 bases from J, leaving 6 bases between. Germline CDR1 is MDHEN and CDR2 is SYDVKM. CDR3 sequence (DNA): TGTGCCAGCAGCCTAAACTACGAGCAGTACTTC. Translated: CASSLNYEQYF.

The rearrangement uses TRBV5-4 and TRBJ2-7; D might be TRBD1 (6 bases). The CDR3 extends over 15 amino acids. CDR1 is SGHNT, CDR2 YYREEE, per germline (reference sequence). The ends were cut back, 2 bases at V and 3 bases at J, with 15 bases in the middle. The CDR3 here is CASSFFSGTNYEQYF. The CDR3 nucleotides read TGTGCCAGCAGCTTCTTTTCCGGGACAAACTACGAGCAGTACTTC.

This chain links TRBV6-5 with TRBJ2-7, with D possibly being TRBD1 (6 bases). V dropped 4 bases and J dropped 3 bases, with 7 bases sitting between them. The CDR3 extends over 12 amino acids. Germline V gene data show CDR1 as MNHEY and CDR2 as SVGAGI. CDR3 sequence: CASSLDSYEQYF. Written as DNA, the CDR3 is TGTGCCAGCAGTTTGGACAGCTACGAGCAGTACTTC.

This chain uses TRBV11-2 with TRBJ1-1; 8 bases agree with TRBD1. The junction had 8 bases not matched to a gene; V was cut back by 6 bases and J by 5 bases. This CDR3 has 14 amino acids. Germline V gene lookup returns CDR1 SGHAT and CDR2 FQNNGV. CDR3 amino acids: CASRDTGGWTEAFF. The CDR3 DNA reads TGTGCCAGCAGGGATACAGGGGGTTGGACTGAAGCTTTCTTT.

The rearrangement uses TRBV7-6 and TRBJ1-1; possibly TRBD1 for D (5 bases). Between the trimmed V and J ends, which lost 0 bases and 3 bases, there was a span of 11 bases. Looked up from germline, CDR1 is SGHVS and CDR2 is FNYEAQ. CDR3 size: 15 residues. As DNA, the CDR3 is TGTGCCAGCAGCTTAGCGTATGGGGCTGACACTGAAGCTTTCTTT. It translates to CASSLAYGADTEAFF.

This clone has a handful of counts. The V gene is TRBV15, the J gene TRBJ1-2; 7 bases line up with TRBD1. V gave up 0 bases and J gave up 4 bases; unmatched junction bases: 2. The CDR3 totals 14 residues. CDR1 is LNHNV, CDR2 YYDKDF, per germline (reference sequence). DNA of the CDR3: TGTGCCACCAGCAGAGAAGGGGGCTCCTATGGCTACACCTTC. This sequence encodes CATSREGGSYGYTF.

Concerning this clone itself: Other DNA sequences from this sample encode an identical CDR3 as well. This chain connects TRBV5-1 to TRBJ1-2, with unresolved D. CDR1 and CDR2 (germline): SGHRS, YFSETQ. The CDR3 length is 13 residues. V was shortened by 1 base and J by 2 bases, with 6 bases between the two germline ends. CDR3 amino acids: CASSLTENYGYTF. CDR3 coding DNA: TGCGCCAGCAGCTTGACAGAAAACTATGGCTACACCTTC. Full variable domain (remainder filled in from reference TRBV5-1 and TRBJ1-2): KAGVTQTPRYLIKTRGQQVTLSCSPISGHRSVSWYQQTPGQGLQFLFEYFSETQRNKGNFPGRFSGRQFSNSRSEMNVSTLELGDSALYLCASSLTENYGYTFGSGTRLTVV.

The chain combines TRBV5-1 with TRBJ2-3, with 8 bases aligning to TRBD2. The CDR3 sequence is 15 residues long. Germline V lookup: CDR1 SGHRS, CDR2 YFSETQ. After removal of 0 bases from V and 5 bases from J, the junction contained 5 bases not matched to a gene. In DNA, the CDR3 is TGCGCCAGCAGCTTGGTGGGTAGCGGGGTAGATACGCAGTATTTT. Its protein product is CASSLVGSGVDTQYF.

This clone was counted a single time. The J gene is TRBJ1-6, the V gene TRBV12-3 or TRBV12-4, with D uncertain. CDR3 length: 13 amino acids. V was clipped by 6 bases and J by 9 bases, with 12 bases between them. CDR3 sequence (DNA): TGTGCCAGCAGCCCGGCGGCGGCTTCACCCCTCCACTTT. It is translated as CASSPAAASPLHF.